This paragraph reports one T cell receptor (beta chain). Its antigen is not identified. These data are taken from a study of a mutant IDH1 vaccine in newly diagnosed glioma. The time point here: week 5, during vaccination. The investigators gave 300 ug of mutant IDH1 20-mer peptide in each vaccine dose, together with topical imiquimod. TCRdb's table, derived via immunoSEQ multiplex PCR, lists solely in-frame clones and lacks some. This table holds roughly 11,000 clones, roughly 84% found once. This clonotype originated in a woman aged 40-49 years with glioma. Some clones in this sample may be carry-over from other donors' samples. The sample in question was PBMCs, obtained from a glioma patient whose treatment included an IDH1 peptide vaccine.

The CDR3 region has the DNA TGTGCCAGCAGGGTCTACATTGAAAAACTGTTTTTT. This encodes CASRVYIEKLFF. The gene calls are TRBV2 and TRBJ1-4; no clear D. The CDR3 runs 12 residues. V was shortened by 6 bases and J by 7 bases, with 9 bases between the two germline ends. Germline V gives CDR1 SNHLY, CDR2 FYNNEI.